This TCR beta chain was identified in a study of blood T cell repertoires in COVID-19. Generated by immunoSEQ multiplex PCR, the TCRdb table keeps only in-frame clones and is missing some. The sample records about 250,000 clones, roughly nine tenths being singletons. Only a few counts were recorded for this clone. Germline CDR1 is MDHEN and CDR2 is SYDVKM. V trimming: 5 bases; J trimming: 6 bases; junction bases outside the gene matches: 9. This CDR3 region has 14 residues. Sequences were obtained from PBMCs or T cells enriched from blood (not recorded which). The TCR was taken from a woman in her twenties or thirties with acute COVID-19. J is TRBJ1-2 and V is TRBV28; 7 positions match TRBD1. The CDR3 DNA reads TGTGCCAGCAGTACCCTCGAGGGGGCGCATGGCTACACCTTC. This sequence encodes CASSTLEGAHGYTF.